The clone carrying this T cell receptor beta chain was observed a handful of times. This clone may be a read error of a much larger clone one base away. The conserved closing phenylalanine or tryptophan is absent in this CDR3, likely reflecting a read error. For CDR3 and TCR beta VDJ profiling, genomic DNA was the template used. TCRdb called the reads again in MiXCR, with one record for every CDR3 protein. Of just over 400,000 distinct CDR3 sequences listed, around 68% are singletons. This sample was included in a study of CD8+CD57+ T cells in acquired aplastic anemia. Study-wide background: As sequenced from healthy donors, CD4+ cells averaged about 9.8 million reads.

Trimming shortened V by 3 bases and J by 4 bases, and 10 bases separated the two germline ends. Germline-derived CDR1 and CDR2 are SGHAT and FQNNGV. The CDR3 totals 13 residues. This clonotype originated in a human donor in good health, serving as a control. Sequenced material: sorted CD4+, CD8+, or CD8+CD57+ T cells (not recorded which) from PBMCs. This chain joins TRBV11-2 and TRBJ2-7; possibly TRBD1 for D (6 bases). CDR3 DNA: TGTGCCAGCAGCTTGGGACATGAATACGAGCAGTACCTC. It yields the protein CASSLGHEYEQYL.